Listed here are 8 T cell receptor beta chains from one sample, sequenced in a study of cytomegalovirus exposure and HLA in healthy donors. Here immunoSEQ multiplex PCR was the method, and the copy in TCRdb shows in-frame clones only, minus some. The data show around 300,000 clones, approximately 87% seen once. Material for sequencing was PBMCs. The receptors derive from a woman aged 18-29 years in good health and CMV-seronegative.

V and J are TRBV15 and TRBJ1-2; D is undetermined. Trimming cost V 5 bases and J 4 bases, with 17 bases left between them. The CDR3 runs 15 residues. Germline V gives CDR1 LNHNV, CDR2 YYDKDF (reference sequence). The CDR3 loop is CATSLVQRRSYGYTF. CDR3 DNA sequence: TGTGCCACCAGCCTGGTACAGCGGCGGAGCTATGGCTACACCTTC.

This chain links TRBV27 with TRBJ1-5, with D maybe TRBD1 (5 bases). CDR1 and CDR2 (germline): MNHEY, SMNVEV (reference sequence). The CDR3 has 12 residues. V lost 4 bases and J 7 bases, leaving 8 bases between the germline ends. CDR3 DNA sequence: TGTGCCAGCAGTTGGCGGGGGCAGCCCCAGCATTTT. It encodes CASSWRGQPQHF.

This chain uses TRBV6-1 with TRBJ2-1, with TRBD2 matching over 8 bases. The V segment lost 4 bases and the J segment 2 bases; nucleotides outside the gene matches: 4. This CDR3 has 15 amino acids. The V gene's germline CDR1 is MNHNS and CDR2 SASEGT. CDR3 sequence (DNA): TGTGCCAGCAGTGCACAAGCGGGGGCCTACAATGAGCAGTTCTTC. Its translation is CASSAQAGAYNEQFF.

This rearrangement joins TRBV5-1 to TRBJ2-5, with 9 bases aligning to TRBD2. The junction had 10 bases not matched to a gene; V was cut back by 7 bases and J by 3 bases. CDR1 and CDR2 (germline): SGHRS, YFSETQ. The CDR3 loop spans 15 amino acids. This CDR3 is CASGMAGGQKETQYF. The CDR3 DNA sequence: TGCGCCAGCGGGATGGCGGGAGGGCAGAAAGAGACCCAGTACTTC.

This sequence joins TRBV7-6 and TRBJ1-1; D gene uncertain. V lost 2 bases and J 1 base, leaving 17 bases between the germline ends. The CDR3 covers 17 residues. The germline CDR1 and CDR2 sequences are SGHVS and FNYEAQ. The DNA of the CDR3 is TGTGCCAGCAGCTTATTTGAGGAAACCTACCCGAACACTGAAGCTTTCTTT. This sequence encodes CASSLFEETYPNTEAFF.

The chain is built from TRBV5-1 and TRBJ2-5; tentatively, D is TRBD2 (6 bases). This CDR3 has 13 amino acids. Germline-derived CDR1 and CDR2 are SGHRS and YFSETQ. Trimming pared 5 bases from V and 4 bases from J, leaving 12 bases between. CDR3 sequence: CASSSGGPETQYF. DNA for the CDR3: TGCGCCAGCAGTTCTGGAGGGCCAGAGACCCAGTACTTC.

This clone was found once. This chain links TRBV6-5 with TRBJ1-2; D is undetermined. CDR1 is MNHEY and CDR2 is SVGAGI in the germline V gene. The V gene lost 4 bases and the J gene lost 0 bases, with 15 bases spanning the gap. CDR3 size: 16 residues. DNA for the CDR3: TGTGCCAGCAGTTTGATGTTTGGAGGATCTAACTATGGCTACACCTTC. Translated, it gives CASSLMFGGSNYGYTF.

CDR3 protein: CASSFRVIGADTQYF. CDR3 sequence (DNA): TGTGCCAGCAGTTTCAGGGTGATTGGGGCAGATACGCAGTATTTT. V usage is TRBV28 and J usage is TRBJ2-3, with D possibly being TRBD1 (5 bases). Trimming removed 3 bases from V and 4 bases from J, with 14 bases in between. The CDR3 has 15 residues. In germline, CDR1 is MDHEN, CDR2 SYDVKM.